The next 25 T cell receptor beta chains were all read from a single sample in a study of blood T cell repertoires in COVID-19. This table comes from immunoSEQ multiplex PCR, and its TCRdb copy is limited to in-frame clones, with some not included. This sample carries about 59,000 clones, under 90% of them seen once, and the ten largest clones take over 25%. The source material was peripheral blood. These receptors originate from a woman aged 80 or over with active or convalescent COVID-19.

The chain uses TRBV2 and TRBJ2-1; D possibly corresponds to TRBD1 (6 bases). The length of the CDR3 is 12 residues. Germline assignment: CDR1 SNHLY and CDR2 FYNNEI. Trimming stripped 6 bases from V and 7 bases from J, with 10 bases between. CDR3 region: CASRNRENEQFF. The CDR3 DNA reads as TGTGCCAGCAGAAACAGGGAAAATGAGCAGTTCTTC.

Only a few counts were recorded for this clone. CDR3 region: CASSPRGQQNTEAFF. The CDR3 DNA is TGTGCCAGCAGCCCCCGGGGACAGCAGAACACTGAAGCTTTCTTT. The chain has TRBV9 and TRBJ1-1; 7 nucleotides match TRBD1. The CDR3 has 15 amino acids. V was clipped by 4 bases and J by 1 base; unmatched bases: 7. CDR1 is SGDLS and CDR2 is YYNGEE in the germline V gene. The entire variable domain, with the rest obtained from reference TRBV9 and TRBJ1-1, is as follows: DSGVTQTPKHLITATGQRVTLRCSPRSGDLSVYWYQQSLDQGLQFLIQYYNGEERAKGNILERFSAQQFPDLHSELNLSSLELGDSALYFCASSPRGQQNTEAFFGQGTRLTVV.

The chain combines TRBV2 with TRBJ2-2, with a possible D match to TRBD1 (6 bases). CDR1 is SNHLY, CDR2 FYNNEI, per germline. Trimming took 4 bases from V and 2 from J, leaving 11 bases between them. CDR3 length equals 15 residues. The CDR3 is CASSVEQGNTGELFF. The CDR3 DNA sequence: TGTGCCAGCAGTGTAGAACAGGGAAACACCGGGGAGCTGTTTTTT.

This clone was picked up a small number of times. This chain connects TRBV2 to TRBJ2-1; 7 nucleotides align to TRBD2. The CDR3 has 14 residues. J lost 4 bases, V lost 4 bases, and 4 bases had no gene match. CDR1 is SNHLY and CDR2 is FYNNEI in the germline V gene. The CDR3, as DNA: TGTGCCAGCAGTGCGGGGGGACCTTACAATGAGCAGTTCTTC. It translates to CASSAGGPYNEQFF.

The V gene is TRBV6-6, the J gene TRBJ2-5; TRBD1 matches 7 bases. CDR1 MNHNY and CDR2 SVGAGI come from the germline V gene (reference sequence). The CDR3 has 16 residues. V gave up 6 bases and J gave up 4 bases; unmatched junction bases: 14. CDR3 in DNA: TGTGCCAGCAGCTCCGAGGGGGCGACGCGAGGAGAGACCCAGTACTTC. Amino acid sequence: CASSSEGATRGETQYF.

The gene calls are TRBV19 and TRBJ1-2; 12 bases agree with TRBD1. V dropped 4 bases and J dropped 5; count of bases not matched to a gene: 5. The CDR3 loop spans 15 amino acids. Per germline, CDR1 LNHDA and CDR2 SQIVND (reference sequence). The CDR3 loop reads CASSNRDRGLYGYTF. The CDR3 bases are TGTGCCAGTAGTAACCGGGACAGGGGGCTTTATGGCTACACCTTC.

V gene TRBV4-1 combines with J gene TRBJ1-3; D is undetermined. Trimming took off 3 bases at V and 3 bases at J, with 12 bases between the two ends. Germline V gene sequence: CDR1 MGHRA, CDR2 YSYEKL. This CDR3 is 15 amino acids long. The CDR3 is CASSQKYSGGNTIYF. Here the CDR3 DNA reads TGCGCCAGCAGCCAGAAATACAGCGGTGGAAACACCATATATTTT.

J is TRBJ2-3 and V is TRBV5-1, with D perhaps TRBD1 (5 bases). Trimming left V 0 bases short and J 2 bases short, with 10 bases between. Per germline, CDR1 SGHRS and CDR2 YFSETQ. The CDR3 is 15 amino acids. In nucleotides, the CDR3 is TGCGCCAGCAGCTTGGTCGACAGCAACACAGATACGCAGTATTTT. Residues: CASSLVDSNTDTQYF.

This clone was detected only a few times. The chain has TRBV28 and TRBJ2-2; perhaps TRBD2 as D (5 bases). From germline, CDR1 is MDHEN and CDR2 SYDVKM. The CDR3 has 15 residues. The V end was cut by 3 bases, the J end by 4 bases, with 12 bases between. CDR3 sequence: CASSFRGSGTGELFF. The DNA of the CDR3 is TGTGCCAGCAGTTTCCGAGGGTCTGGCACCGGGGAGCTGTTTTTT.

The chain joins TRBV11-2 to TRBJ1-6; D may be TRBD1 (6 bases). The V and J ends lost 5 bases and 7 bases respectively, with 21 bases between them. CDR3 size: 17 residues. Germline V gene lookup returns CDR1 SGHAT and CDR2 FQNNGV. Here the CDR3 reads CASSLSSAGANNSPLHF. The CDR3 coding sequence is TGTGCCAGCAGCCTTAGCTCGGCGGGGGCGAACAATTCACCCCTCCACTTT. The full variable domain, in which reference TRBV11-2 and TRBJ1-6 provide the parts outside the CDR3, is EAGVAQSPRYKIIEKRQSVAFWCNPISGHATLYWYQQILGQGPKLLIQFQNNGVVDDSQLPKDRFSAERLKGVDSTLKIQPAKLEDSAVYLCASSLSSAGANNSPLHFGNGTRLTVT.

The chain's CDR3 is CASSEGRGFSPLHF. Here the CDR3 DNA reads TGTGCCAGCAGTGAAGGTAGAGGATTTTCACCCCTCCACTTT. The V and J genes are TRBV6-1 and TRBJ1-6; D is undetermined. Germline V gene lookup returns CDR1 MNHNS and CDR2 SASEGT. The CDR3 length is 14 residues. The V end was cut by 1 base, the J end by 9 bases, with 10 bases between.

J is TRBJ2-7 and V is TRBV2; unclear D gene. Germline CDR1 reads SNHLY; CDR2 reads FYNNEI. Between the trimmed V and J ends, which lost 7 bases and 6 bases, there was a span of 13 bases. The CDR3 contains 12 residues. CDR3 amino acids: CASTLTGSEQYF. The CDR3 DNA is TGTGCCAGCACCCTCACCGGGTCCGAGCAGTACTTC.

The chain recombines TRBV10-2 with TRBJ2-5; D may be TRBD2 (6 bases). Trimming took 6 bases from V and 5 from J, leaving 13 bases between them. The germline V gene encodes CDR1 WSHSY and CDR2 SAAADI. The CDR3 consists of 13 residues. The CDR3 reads CASRAGVDETQYF. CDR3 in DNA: TGCGCCAGCAGAGCGGGCGTGGACGAGACCCAGTACTTC.

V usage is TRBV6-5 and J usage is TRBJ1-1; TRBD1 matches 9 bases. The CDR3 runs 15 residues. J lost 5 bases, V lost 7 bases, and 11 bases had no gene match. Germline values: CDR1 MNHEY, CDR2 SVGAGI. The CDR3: CASTQDRGWRTEAFF. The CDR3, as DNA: TGTGCCAGCACTCAGGACAGGGGATGGAGGACTGAAGCTTTCTTT.

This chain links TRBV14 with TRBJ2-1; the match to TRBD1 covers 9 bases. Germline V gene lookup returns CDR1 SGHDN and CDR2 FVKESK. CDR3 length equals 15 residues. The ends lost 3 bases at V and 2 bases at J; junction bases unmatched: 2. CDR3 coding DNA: TGTGCCAGCAGCCAGGACAGGGGAACCTACAATGAGCAGTTCTTC. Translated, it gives CASSQDRGTYNEQFF.

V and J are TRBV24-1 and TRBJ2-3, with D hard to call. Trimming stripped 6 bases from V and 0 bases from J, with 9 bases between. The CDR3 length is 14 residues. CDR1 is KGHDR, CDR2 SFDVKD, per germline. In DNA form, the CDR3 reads TGTGCCACCAGTAGAGCTTCTAGCACAGATACGCAGTATTTT. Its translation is CATSRASSTDTQYF.

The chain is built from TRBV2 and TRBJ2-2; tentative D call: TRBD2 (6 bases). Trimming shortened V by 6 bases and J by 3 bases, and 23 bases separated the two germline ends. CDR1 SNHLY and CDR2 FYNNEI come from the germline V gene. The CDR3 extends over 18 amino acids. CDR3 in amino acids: CASRQLRGGGADTGELFF. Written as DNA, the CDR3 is TGTGCCAGCAGGCAGCTCCGGGGAGGAGGGGCGGACACCGGGGAGCTGTTTTTT. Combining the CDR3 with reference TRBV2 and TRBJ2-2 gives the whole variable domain EPEVTQTPSHQVTQMGQEVILRCVPISNHLYFYWYRQILGQKVEFLVSFYNNEISEKSEIFDDQFSVERPDGSNFTLKIRSTKLEDSAMYFCASRQLRGGGADTGELFFGEGSRLTVL.

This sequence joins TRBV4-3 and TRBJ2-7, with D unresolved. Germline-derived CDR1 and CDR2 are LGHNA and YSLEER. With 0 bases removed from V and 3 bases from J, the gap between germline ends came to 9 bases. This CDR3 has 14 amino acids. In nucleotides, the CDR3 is TGCGCCAGCAGCCAAGATAGAGGCGTCTACGAGCAGTACTTC. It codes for CASSQDRGVYEQYF.

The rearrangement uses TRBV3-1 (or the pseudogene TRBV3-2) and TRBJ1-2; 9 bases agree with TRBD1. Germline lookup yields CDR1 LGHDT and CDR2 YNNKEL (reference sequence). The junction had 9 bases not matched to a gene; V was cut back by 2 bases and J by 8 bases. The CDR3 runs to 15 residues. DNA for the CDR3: TGTGCCAGCAGCCAATCGGGACAGGGAAGTTCGGGCTACACCTTC. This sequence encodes CASSQSGQGSSGYTF.

The CDR3, as DNA: TGTGCCAGCAGACCCCCCGCCGGGGAAGCTTTCTTT. Its protein is CASRPPAGEAFF. This chain links TRBV28 with TRBJ1-1; D gene unclear. The CDR3 is made up of 12 amino acids. Germline V CDR1 and CDR2: MDHEN, SYDVKM. Trimming removed 6 bases at V and 8 bases at J, with 13 bases between.

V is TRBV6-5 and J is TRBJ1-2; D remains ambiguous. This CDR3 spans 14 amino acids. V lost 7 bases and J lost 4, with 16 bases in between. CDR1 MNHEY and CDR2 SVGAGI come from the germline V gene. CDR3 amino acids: CASTSIQSGYGYTF. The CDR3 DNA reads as TGTGCCAGCACTAGCATACAGTCTGGCTATGGCTACACCTTC.

The CDR3 sequence: CASSSTPGQGSEQYF. The CDR3 DNA reads as TGTGCCAGCAGCTCGACTCCGGGACAGGGTAGCGAGCAGTACTTC. The V call is TRBV11-1, the J call TRBJ2-7, with 9 bases matching TRBD1. This CDR3 comprises 15 residues. Germline V gene sequence: CDR1 SGHAT, CDR2 FQDESV (reference sequence). Trimming removed 4 bases from V and 6 bases from J; junction bases left unmatched: 10. Variable domain in full (rest from reference TRBV11-1 and TRBJ2-7): EAEVAQSPRYKITEKSQAVAFWCDPISGHATLYWYRQILGQGPELLVQFQDESVVDDSQLPKDRFSAERLKGVDSTLKIQPAELGDSAMYLCASSSTPGQGSEQYFGPGTRLTVT.

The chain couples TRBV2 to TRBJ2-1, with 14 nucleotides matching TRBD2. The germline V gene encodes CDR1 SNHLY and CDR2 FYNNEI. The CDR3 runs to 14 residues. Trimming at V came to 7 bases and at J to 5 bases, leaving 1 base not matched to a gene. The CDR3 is CASTGLAGDNEQFF. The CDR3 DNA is TGTGCCAGCACGGGACTAGCGGGGGACAATGAGCAGTTCTTC.

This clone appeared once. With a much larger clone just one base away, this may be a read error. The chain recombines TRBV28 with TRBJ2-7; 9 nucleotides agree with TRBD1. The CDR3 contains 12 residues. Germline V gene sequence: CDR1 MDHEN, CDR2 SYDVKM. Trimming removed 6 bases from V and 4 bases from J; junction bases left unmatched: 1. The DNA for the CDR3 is TGTGCCAGCAGGGGACAGGGTTACGAGCAGTACTTC. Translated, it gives CASRGQGYEQYF.

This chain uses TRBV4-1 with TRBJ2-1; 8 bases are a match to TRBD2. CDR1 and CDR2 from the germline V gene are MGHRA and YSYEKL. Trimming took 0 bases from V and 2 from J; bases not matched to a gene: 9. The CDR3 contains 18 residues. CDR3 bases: TGCGCCAGCAGCCAAGAGTCTAGGGTAGCGGGGCCCTACAATGAGCAGTTCTTC. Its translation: CASSQESRVAGPYNEQFF.